The 32 T cell receptor beta chains below come from one sample, sequenced in a study of sequential checkpoint blockade in melanoma. Treatment of the sample: randomized to nivolumab then ipilimumab (arm A) or the reverse (arm B). The data were produced by immunoSEQ multiplex PCR, yet TCRdb's version contains in-frame clones alone and is incomplete. The profile shows 25,000 to 35,000 clones, 65% to 85% of them singletons. The starting material was CD8+ T cells sorted from blood (inferred from file names), obtained from a patient given nivolumab and ipilimumab in sequence. Every receptor here comes from a human donor with melanoma.

This clone was detected a few times. The J gene is TRBJ1-2, the V gene TRBV6-5; 7 bases line up with TRBD1. Per the germline V gene, CDR1 is MNHEY and CDR2 is SVGAGI. V lost 6 bases and J lost 3; bases outside the gene matches: 7. This CDR3 is 14 amino acids long. CDR3 nucleotide sequence: TGTGCCAGCAGCGCCAGGGGGACCTACTATGGCTACACCTTC. It encodes CASSARGTYYGYTF.

This chain links TRBV6-5 with TRBJ1-5; D call uncertain. V lost 5 bases and J lost 2, with 10 bases in between. Germline V gene data show CDR1 as MNHEY and CDR2 as SVGAGI. There are 14 residues in the CDR3. The CDR3 reads CASSHLFGNQPQHF. In nucleotides, the CDR3 is TGTGCCAGCAGTCATCTATTCGGCAATCAGCCCCAGCATTTT.

The gene calls are TRBV9 and TRBJ1-3; TRBD1 is a possible D gene (5 bases). The V gene's germline CDR1 is SGDLS and CDR2 YYNGEE. CDR3 size: 14 residues. V dropped 3 bases and J dropped 8 bases, with 15 bases sitting between them. The CDR3 DNA reads as TGTGCCAGCAGCGCCTTGGAGGGGCGAGACACCATATATTTT. It is translated as CASSALEGRDTIYF. The entire variable domain, with the rest obtained from reference TRBV9 and TRBJ1-3, is as follows: DSGVTQTPKHLITATGQRVTLRCSPRSGDLSVYWYQQSLDQGLQFLIQYYNGEERAKGNILERFSAQQFPDLHSELNLSSLELGDSALYFCASSALEGRDTIYFGEGSWLTVV.

The chain employs TRBV9 and TRBJ1-2; TRBD1 is a possible D gene (6 bases). V lost 4 bases to trimming and J lost 0 bases, with 19 bases between them. Looked up from germline, CDR1 is SGDLS and CDR2 is YYNGEE. This CDR3 has 17 residues. CDR3 sequence reads: CASSPGGQPRPNYGYTF. In nucleotides, the CDR3 is TGTGCCAGCAGCCCGGGGGGCCAACCCCGGCCTAACTATGGCTACACCTTC.

This chain joins TRBV19 and TRBJ1-1; D might be TRBD1 (6 bases). Germline values: CDR1 LNHDA, CDR2 SQIVND (reference sequence). This CDR3 has 14 amino acids. V was cut by 7 bases and J by 5 bases, with 17 bases left in between. CDR3 nucleotide sequence: TGTGCCAGTACCTACCGCACAGGGTGGACTGAAGCTTTCTTT. It specifies CASTYRTGWTEAFF.

This clone was seen a single time. The rearrangement joins TRBV6-4 to TRBJ2-3; D is unclear. Germline CDR1 reads MRHNA; CDR2 reads SNTAGT. Trimming stripped 0 bases from V and 0 bases from J, with 7 bases between. The CDR3 spans 15 residues. The CDR3 loop is CASSDSDGSTDTQYF. Here the CDR3 DNA reads TGTGCCAGCAGTGACTCAGACGGGAGCACAGATACGCAGTATTTT.

This clone was detected only a few times. The J gene is TRBJ1-2, the V gene TRBV21-1. TRBV21-1 constitutes a pseudogene. CDR3 length: 14 residues. Written as DNA, the CDR3 is TGTGCCAGCAGCAAAATTATGAGCGGGGAAGGCTACACCTTC. Its translation is CASSKIMSGEGYTF.

The rearrangement links TRBV27 to TRBJ1-1; possibly TRBD1 for D (5 bases). The germline gives CDR1 MNHEY, CDR2 SMNVEV (reference sequence). V lost 1 base and J lost 11, with 11 bases in between. This CDR3 comprises 12 residues. CDR3 loop: CASSLLGENAFF. The CDR3 DNA reads as TGTGCCAGCAGTTTATTAGGGGAAAATGCTTTCTTT.

The chain combines TRBV6-1 with TRBJ1-1, with unresolved D. The V gene lost 6 bases and the J gene lost 8 bases, with 13 bases spanning the gap. The CDR3 runs 12 residues. Germline lookup yields CDR1 MNHNS and CDR2 SASEGT. CDR3 protein: CASSPLEEEAFF. The DNA for the CDR3 is TGTGCCAGCAGCCCCTTAGAGGAGGAAGCTTTCTTT.

The chain couples TRBV7-9 to TRBJ2-5; maybe TRBD1 (6 bases). The CDR3 loop spans 14 amino acids. Germline lookup yields CDR1 SEHNR and CDR2 FQNEAQ (reference sequence). The ends were cut back, 4 bases at V and 3 bases at J, with 12 bases in the middle. The CDR3 region is CASSSWDIEETQYF. The CDR3 DNA sequence: TGTGCCAGCAGCTCCTGGGACATCGAAGAGACCCAGTACTTC.

The chain couples TRBV5-6 to TRBJ2-1; possible D gene TRBD2, 6 bases. CDR1 and CDR2 (germline): SGHDT, YYEEEE. Deletions cut 0 bases from V and 5 bases from J, with 9 bases between. There are 14 residues in the CDR3. CDR3 nucleotides: TGTGCCAGCAGCTTGGGGGGGGTCCACAATGAGCAGTTCTTC. Translating it yields CASSLGGVHNEQFF. The full variable domain, its missing parts supplied by reference TRBV5-6 and TRBJ2-1, is DAGVTQSPTHLIKTRGQQVTLRCSPKSGHDTVSWYQQALGQGPQFIFQYYEEEERQRGNFPDRFSGHQFPNYSSELNVNALLLGDSALYLCASSLGGVHNEQFFGPGTRLTVL.

Turning to this clone: At one end the junction does not follow the germline gene, possibly because of a read error. The gene calls are TRBV15 and TRBJ2-3; tentatively, D is TRBD2 (5 bases). Germline V gives CDR1 LNHNV, CDR2 YYDKDF (reference sequence). This CDR3 comprises 13 residues. In DNA form, the CDR3 reads TGTGCCACCAGCAGAGATCGAGCGGCCGGACCCCATTTT. It encodes CATSRDRAAGPHF.

V gene TRBV5-5 combines with J gene TRBJ2-7; 11 bases line up with TRBD2. V shed 5 bases, J shed 2 bases, and the junction held 6 bases outside the gene matches. The germline V gene encodes CDR1 SGHKS and CDR2 YYEKEE (reference sequence). The CDR3 is 15 amino acids. The CDR3 spells CASRETSGNTYEQYF. The CDR3 region has the DNA TGTGCCAGCAGGGAGACTAGCGGGAACACCTACGAGCAGTACTTC.

The chain is built from TRBV7-8 and TRBJ2-1, with D perhaps TRBD1 (5 bases). The CDR3 runs to 16 residues. V was shortened by 5 bases and J by 5 bases, with 19 bases between the two germline ends. Germline V gene sequence: CDR1 SGHVS, CDR2 FQNEAQ. The CDR3 nucleotides are TGTGCCAGCAGCCTGGTCATAGGGGTGAAGAACAATGAGCAGTTCTTC. Translation: CASSLVIGVKNNEQFF.

V and J are TRBV7-2 and TRBJ2-7, with TRBD1 as a possible D gene (5 bases). The V end was cut by 1 base, the J end by 5 bases, with 9 bases between. This CDR3 is built from 13 residues. The germline V gene has CDR1 SGHTA and CDR2 FQGNSA. The DNA for the CDR3 is TGTGCCAGCAGCTTAGGACAGACCAACGAGCAGTACTTC. Encoded protein: CASSLGQTNEQYF.

The chain recombines TRBV4-1 with TRBJ1-1; no firm D call. Germline CDR1 is MGHRA and CDR2 is YSYEKL. Deletions cut 1 base from V and 2 bases from J, with 5 bases between. The CDR3 has 13 amino acids. Here the CDR3 reads CASSQVGNTEAFF. CDR3 nucleotides: TGCGCCAGCAGCCAAGTCGGTAACACTGAAGCTTTCTTT.

The V and J genes are TRBV4-3 and TRBJ2-7; TRBD1 is a possible D gene (7 bases). V was cut by 1 base and J by 7 bases, with 14 bases left in between. CDR1 LGHNA and CDR2 YSLEER come from the germline V gene. There are 14 residues in the CDR3. This chain's CDR3 is CASSQGRGVEEQYF. In nucleotides, the CDR3 is TGCGCCAGCAGCCAAGGCAGGGGGGTGGAGGAGCAGTACTTC.

The sample holds a few counts of this clone. The chain recombines TRBV7-6 with TRBJ2-7, with D possibly matching TRBD1 (5 bases). V was clipped by 5 bases and J by 3 bases, with 5 bases between them. This CDR3 has 11 residues. Germline V gene data show CDR1 as SGHVS and CDR2 as FNYEAQ. CDR3 nucleotide sequence: TGTGCCAGCAGCGACAGCTACGAGCAGTACTTC. The encoded protein is CASSDSYEQYF.

The chain links TRBV5-6 to TRBJ2-7; TRBD2 is a possible D gene (7 bases). The CDR3 consists of 16 residues. The germline V gene has CDR1 SGHDT and CDR2 YYEEEE. V dropped 4 bases and J dropped 5 bases, with 22 bases sitting between them. This CDR3 reads CASSQDNGGGAHEQYF. The DNA for the CDR3 is TGTGCCAGCAGCCAAGACAACGGAGGGGGGGCCCACGAGCAGTACTTC.

This clone was seen just once. This chain connects TRBV28 to TRBJ2-1; TRBD2 aligns across 7 bases. Per germline, CDR1 MDHEN and CDR2 SYDVKM. V dropped 2 bases and J dropped 8; count of bases not matched to a gene: 6. The CDR3 has 14 residues. CDR3 protein: CASSLRTRGDEQFF. The CDR3 nucleotides are TGTGCCAGCAGTTTAAGGACTAGAGGCGATGAGCAGTTCTTC.

The chain recombines TRBV4-1 with TRBJ2-1, with 8 bases that match TRBD1. Germline V gene data show CDR1 as MGHRA and CDR2 as YSYEKL. The V and J ends lost 1 base and 3 bases, in that order; junction bases with no gene match: 5. The CDR3 covers 16 residues. The CDR3 loop reads CASSQGAGGYYNEQFF. The CDR3 nucleotides read TGCGCCAGCAGCCAAGGGGCAGGGGGCTACTACAATGAGCAGTTCTTC.

CDR3 residues: CASSETEGLNEQFF. The CDR3 DNA sequence: TGTGCCAGCAGTGAAACGGAGGGGTTGAATGAGCAGTTCTTC. J is TRBJ2-1 and V is TRBV2; TRBD2 is a possible D gene (6 bases). The length of the CDR3 is 14 residues. Deletions cut 2 bases from V and 7 bases from J, with 12 bases between. Germline V gives CDR1 SNHLY, CDR2 FYNNEI.

The J gene is TRBJ2-1, the V gene TRBV2; 10 bases line up with TRBD2. Germline CDR1 and CDR2: SNHLY and FYNNEI. The junction had 8 bases not matched to a gene; V was cut back by 8 bases and J by 1 base. This CDR3 region has 16 residues. CDR3 loop: CASPTSGYMSYNEQFF. The CDR3 DNA reads as TGTGCCAGCCCGACTAGCGGGTACATGTCCTACAATGAGCAGTTCTTC.

This chain joins TRBV7-2 and TRBJ1-5; D is unclear. Germline V gene lookup returns CDR1 SGHTA and CDR2 FQGNSA. The CDR3 runs 15 residues. V lost 1 base and J lost 5, with 12 bases in between. The CDR3 sequence is CASSLVEAEDQPQHF. Here the CDR3 DNA reads TGTGCCAGCAGCTTAGTAGAGGCTGAAGATCAGCCCCAGCATTTT.

This chain connects TRBV4-2 to TRBJ1-5; D possibly corresponds to TRBD1 (5 bases). Trimming removed 3 bases at V and 5 bases at J, with 8 bases between. From germline, CDR1 is LGHNA and CDR2 YNFKEQ. This CDR3 spans 13 amino acids. In DNA, the CDR3 is TGTGCCAGCAGCCACAGGGTGGATCAGCCCCAGCATTTT. Its translation: CASSHRVDQPQHF.

The chain links TRBV2 to TRBJ1-1; D unresolved. V was shortened by 6 bases and J by 5 bases, with 16 bases between the two germline ends. CDR1 is SNHLY and CDR2 is FYNNEI in the germline V gene. This CDR3 contains 14 residues. For the CDR3, the DNA is TGTGCCAGCAGCAAAAGCGCCGCGGGTACTGAAGCTTTCTTT. Its translation: CASSKSAAGTEAFF.

The rearrangement uses TRBV11-3 and TRBJ2-1, with a possible D match to TRBD2 (5 bases). The CDR3 loop spans 13 amino acids. Between the trimmed V and J ends, which lost 4 bases and 10 bases, there was a span of 14 bases. The germline V gene encodes CDR1 SGHNT and CDR2 YENEEA. The CDR3, as DNA: TGTGCCAGCAGCTGGACTCCGCTGGGGGAGCAGTTCTTC. Amino acid sequence: CASSWTPLGEQFF.

CDR3 nucleotides: TGCAGCGTTGAAAGACAGGGGAGCTCCTACGAGCAGTACTTC. Protein sequence: CSVERQGSSYEQYF. The J gene is TRBJ2-7, the V gene TRBV29-1; 8 bases align to TRBD1. The germline gives CDR1 SQVTM, CDR2 ANQGSEA. The V segment lost 2 bases and the J segment 0 bases; nucleotides outside the gene matches: 3. The CDR3 extends over 14 amino acids.

The chain employs TRBV9 and TRBJ1-1; 8 nucleotides align to TRBD1. The V gene end was trimmed by 0 bases and the J gene end by 5 bases; junction bases not matched to a gene: 3. The germline gives CDR1 SGDLS, CDR2 YYNGEE. CDR3 size: 14 residues. CDR3 DNA: TGTGCCAGCAGCGTAGGACAGGGGCGAACTGAAGCTTTCTTT. It encodes CASSVGQGRTEAFF.

The CDR3, as DNA: TGTGCCAGCAGCCGCAGGGTAGGCTACACCTTC. It is translated as CASSRRVGYTF. The V gene is TRBV2, the J gene TRBJ1-2; perhaps TRBD1 as D (5 bases). The V gene's germline CDR1 is SNHLY and CDR2 FYNNEI. Trimming cost V 6 bases and J 8 bases, with 10 bases left between them. The CDR3 length is 11 residues.

V is TRBV5-1 and J is TRBJ1-1; TRBD1 matches at 7 bases. With 7 bases clipped from V and 7 bases from J, the junction kept 16 bases outside the gene matches. The CDR3 is made up of 15 amino acids. Germline V CDR1 and CDR2: SGHRS, YFSETQ. Written as DNA, the CDR3 is TGCGCCAGCCTACTGACAGGGAACGGGCTTGGTGAAGCTTTCTTT. It specifies CASLLTGNGLGEAFF.

This clone was seen only a few times. The rearrangement uses TRBV28 and TRBJ2-7; 10 bases align to TRBD1. Germline V gene sequence: CDR1 MDHEN, CDR2 SYDVKM. This CDR3 is built from 14 residues. The V gene end was trimmed by 3 bases and the J gene end by 4 bases; junction bases not matched to a gene: 3. The CDR3 here is CASSFGQGEYEQYF. The CDR3 bases are TGTGCCAGCAGTTTCGGACAGGGGGAGTACGAGCAGTACTTC.